Sequencing of this T cell receptor beta chain was carried out in a study of T cell responses to AZD1222 COVID-19 vaccine. Whole-study results and caveats: Among the donors, most were white British and more were female, and clonal diversity was possibly underestimated.

Libraries were prepared by immunoSEQ multiplex PCR; TCRdb keeps only in-frame clonotypes and omits some of them. The table has some 86,000 clones, approximately 90% seen once. Trimming shortened V by 3 bases and J by 2 bases, and 8 bases separated the two germline ends. The germline V gene has CDR1 SGHRS and CDR2 YFSETQ. The CDR3 contains 14 residues. On this clone itself: As yet, its antigen is unknown.

The starting material was peripheral blood, obtained 28 days after the second AZD1222 dose. The chain recombines TRBV5-1 with TRBJ1-4; D is possibly TRBD1 (6 bases). The sequence came from an adult who received the AZD1222 COVID-19 vaccine. CDR3 DNA: TGCGCCAGCAGCTCAGGGGCCACTAATGAAAAACTGTTTTTT. Translation gives CASSSGATNEKLFF.